Listed here are 26 T cell receptor beta chains from one sample, sequenced in a study of T cell responses to AZD1222 COVID-19 vaccine. The protocol was immunoSEQ multiplex PCR, while the TCRdb copy is restricted to in-frame clones and leaves out a portion. This repertoire shows approximately 120,000 clones, around nine tenths found once; its top ten account for roughly an eighth. The material was peripheral blood, obtained on day 0 of AZD1222 vaccination. These receptors all come from an adult in good health.

J is TRBJ2-3 and V is TRBV7-3; a weak D match, TRBD1 (5 bases). CDR3 length: 15 amino acids. Germline CDR1 reads SGHTA; CDR2 reads FQGTGA. The V end lost 4 bases, the J end lost 1 base, and 12 bases lay between the germline ends. The chain's CDR3 is CASSSTGGRTDTQYF. The CDR3 DNA reads as TGTGCCAGCAGCTCTACAGGCGGCCGCACAGATACGCAGTATTTT.

The chain couples TRBV7-8 to TRBJ2-7; the D is unclear. The germline V gene has CDR1 SGHVS and CDR2 FQNEAQ. The CDR3 contains 15 residues. The V end was cut by 2 bases, the J end by 0 bases, with 11 bases between. For the CDR3, the DNA is TGTGCCAGCAGCTTACGGCGCGGCGACTCCTACGAGCAGTACTTC. Protein product: CASSLRRGDSYEQYF. The full variable domain, its missing parts supplied by reference TRBV7-8 and TRBJ2-7, is GAGVSQSPRYKVAKRGQDVALRCDPISGHVSLFWYQQALGQGPEFLTYFQNEAQLDKSGLPSDRFFAERPEGSVSTLKIQRTQQEDSAVYLCASSLRRGDSYEQYFGPGTRLTVT.

The sample holds a few counts of this clone. V usage is TRBV7-8 and J usage is TRBJ2-1; 16 nucleotides match TRBD2. Per the germline V gene, CDR1 is SGHVS and CDR2 is FQNEAQ. With 2 bases clipped from V and 6 bases from J, the junction kept 7 bases outside the gene matches. The CDR3 is made up of 18 amino acids. The CDR3 region is CASSLMAGTSGRANEQFF. The DNA for the CDR3 is TGTGCCAGCAGCTTAATGGCAGGGACTAGCGGGAGGGCCAATGAGCAGTTCTTC.

The chain recombines TRBV5-1 with TRBJ1-3; D unclear. CDR3 length equals 15 residues. The germline gives CDR1 SGHRS, CDR2 YFSETQ. Trimming took 4 bases from V and 4 from J, leaving 15 bases between them. CDR3 bases: TGCGCCAGCAGCGTCGACGGTTCTCCGGGAAACACCATATATTTT. Translated, it gives CASSVDGSPGNTIYF.

DNA for the CDR3: TGTGCCAGCTTTCCGGGCCCATCTTATGGCTACACCTTC. Translating it yields CASFPGPSYGYTF. This rearrangement joins TRBV6-5 to TRBJ1-2; no definite D call. The CDR3 has 13 amino acids. Germline CDR1 MNHEY, CDR2 SVGAGI. V was shortened by 8 bases and J by 5 bases, with 15 bases between the two germline ends.

The chain carries TRBV20-1 and TRBJ2-1, with a tentative D call TRBD2 (5 bases). CDR3 length equals 12 residues. V was cut by 3 bases and J by 7 bases, with 10 bases left in between. Looked up from germline, CDR1 is DFQATT and CDR2 is SNEGSKA (reference sequence). DNA for the CDR3: TGCAGTGCTAGTGCTGGCGGGAATGAGCAGTTCTTC. This sequence encodes CSASAGGNEQFF.

The sample holds a few counts of this clone. The chain joins TRBV4-3 to TRBJ2-7, with D hard to call. The germline CDR1 and CDR2 sequences are LGHNA and YSLEER. CDR3 size: 13 residues. Trimming cost V 1 base and J 7 bases, with 11 bases left between them. The CDR3 loop reads CASSQVRRAEQYF. The CDR3 DNA reads as TGCGCCAGCAGCCAAGTAAGAAGGGCTGAGCAGTACTTC.

This chain links TRBV12-5 with TRBJ2-7; D is unresolved. Trimming left V 1 base short and J 3 bases short, with 7 bases between. Germline CDR1 is LGHNT and CDR2 is FRNRAP. This CDR3 is built from 13 residues. The CDR3 loop reads CASGLGVYYEQYF. For the CDR3, the DNA is TGTGCTAGTGGTTTGGGGGTTTACTACGAGCAGTACTTC.

The chain is built from TRBV28 and TRBJ2-2; possibly TRBD2 for D (5 bases). Germline CDR1 is MDHEN and CDR2 is SYDVKM. Trimming pared 4 bases from V and 5 bases from J, leaving 20 bases between. This CDR3 contains 17 residues. The CDR3 is CASSSLRARSITGELFF. The CDR3 coding sequence is TGTGCCAGCAGTTCCCTGAGGGCGCGGTCTATAACCGGGGAGCTGTTTTTT.

V is TRBV3-1 (or the pseudogene TRBV3-2) and J is TRBJ1-2; the D is unclear. The V end lost 8 bases, the J end lost 8 bases, and 15 bases lay between the germline ends. Germline V CDR1 and CDR2: LGHDT, YNNKEL (reference sequence). This CDR3 contains 12 residues. The CDR3 is CASHSGSEGYTF. In DNA form, the CDR3 reads TGTGCCAGCCATTCTGGTTCAGAAGGCTACACCTTC.

As for this clone: Sequence at one end of the junction differs from germline and may be a read error. The chain employs TRBV7-9 and TRBJ2-7, with D possibly called TRBD1 or TRBD2 (5 bases each). This CDR3 has 13 residues. Germline CDR1 is SEHNR and CDR2 is FQNEAQ (reference sequence). This CDR3 reads CASSSHDYSRVTF. The CDR3 bases are TGTGCCAGCAGCTCCCACGACTATAGCAGGGTTACCTTC.

The chain employs TRBV28 and TRBJ1-5, with 12 bases aligning to TRBD1. The CDR3 extends over 18 amino acids. Germline V lookup: CDR1 MDHEN, CDR2 SYDVKM. The trim removed 4 bases at V and 0 bases at J, leaving 7 bases unmatched. The CDR3 loop is CASSSGTGGAVSNQPQHF. Here the CDR3 DNA reads TGTGCCAGCAGTTCCGGGACAGGGGGCGCCGTTAGCAATCAGCCCCAGCATTTT.

The chain combines TRBV28 with TRBJ1-5; D not resolved. CDR1 and CDR2 (germline): MDHEN, SYDVKM. The CDR3 is 12 amino acids. With 7 bases removed from V and 4 bases from J, the gap between germline ends came to 8 bases. The CDR3: CASNPQNQPQHF. For the CDR3, the DNA is TGTGCCAGCAACCCCCAGAATCAGCCCCAGCATTTT.

This clone came up once. This CDR3 reads CASSPGTVRNEKLFF. DNA for the CDR3: TGTGCCAGCAGCCCTGGGACGGTGAGGAATGAAAAACTGTTTTTT. The chain recombines TRBV7-9 with TRBJ1-4, with D possibly being TRBD1 (5 bases). V lost 5 bases and J lost 5, with 15 bases in between. The length of the CDR3 is 15 residues. CDR1 SEHNR and CDR2 FQNEAQ come from the germline V gene (reference sequence). Variable domain in full (rest from reference TRBV7-9 and TRBJ1-4): DTGVSQNPRHKITKRGQNVTFRCDPISEHNRLYWYRQTLGQGPEFLTYFQNEAQLEKSRLLSDRFSAERPKGSFSTLEIQRTEQGDSAMYLCASSPGTVRNEKLFFGSGTQLSVL.

V gene TRBV21-1 combines with J gene TRBJ2-5. TRBV21-1 is designated a pseudogene. The CDR3 length is 12 residues. The CDR3 nucleotides read TGTGCCAGCAGTAAGTGGGGAGAGACCCAGTACTTC. Translated: CASSKWGETQYF.

The chain couples TRBV28 to TRBJ1-2; 8 bases are shared with TRBD1. This CDR3 comprises 12 residues. Germline lookup yields CDR1 MDHEN and CDR2 SYDVKM. V lost 6 bases, J lost 6 bases, and 3 bases stayed unmatched. CDR3 residues: CASRDRVNGYTF. DNA of the CDR3: TGTGCCAGCAGGGACAGGGTTAATGGCTACACCTTC.

This chain uses TRBV6-2 or TRBV6-3 with TRBJ1-1; D remains unclear. Trimming removed 2 bases at V and 6 bases at J, with 7 bases between. Germline CDR1 and CDR2: MNHEY and SVGEGT. This CDR3 contains 12 residues. CDR3 DNA sequence: TGTGCCAGCAGTTACCGGGTACCTGAAGCTTTCTTT. It translates to CASSYRVPEAFF.

J is TRBJ2-2 and V is TRBV29-1; D remains unclear. The CDR3 runs to 12 residues. Deletions cut 7 bases from V and 3 bases from J, with 9 bases between. Germline V gene sequence: CDR1 SQVTM, CDR2 ANQGSEA. This CDR3 reads CSAMADTGELFF. The CDR3, as DNA: TGCAGCGCGATGGCGGACACCGGGGAGCTGTTTTTT.

The CDR3 DNA follows: TGTGCCAGCAGCCAGGACCTCTCTGGAAACACCATATATTTT. Its protein is CASSQDLSGNTIYF. The J gene is TRBJ1-3, the V gene TRBV14; no definite D call. Trimming took 3 bases from V and 0 from J, leaving 6 bases between them. Germline CDR1 reads SGHDN; CDR2 reads FVKESK. This CDR3 is built from 14 residues.

The CDR3 sequence: CASSQDWRGQETQYF. The CDR3 nucleotides are TGCGCCAGCAGCCAAGATTGGAGGGGCCAAGAGACCCAGTACTTC. This chain links TRBV4-3 with TRBJ2-5; tentatively, D is TRBD2 (6 bases). V gave up 0 bases and J gave up 1 base, with 9 bases separating them. Germline values: CDR1 LGHNA, CDR2 YSLEER. There are 15 residues in the CDR3.

The rearrangement links TRBV19 to TRBJ2-1; D is possibly TRBD2 (5 bases). This CDR3 spans 17 amino acids. The ends were cut back, 3 bases at V and 1 base at J, with 16 bases in the middle. Germline loops: CDR1 LNHDA, CDR2 SQIVND (reference sequence). The CDR3 sequence is CASSILGSSKSYNEQFF. The CDR3 coding sequence is TGTGCCAGTAGTATCTTGGGTTCTAGCAAATCCTACAATGAGCAGTTCTTC.

This clone was observed a single time. CDR3 DNA: TGTGCCAGCAGCTCCAGAGTAGCGGGACCCACAGATACGCAGTATTTT. Its protein product is CASSSRVAGPTDTQYF. The V gene is TRBV13, the J gene TRBJ2-3, with 8 bases fitting TRBD2. The CDR3 is 16 amino acids. V lost 4 bases and J lost 2; bases outside the gene matches: 8. Germline V gene sequence: CDR1 PRHDT, CDR2 FYEKMQ (reference sequence). Using reference TRBV13 and TRBJ2-3 for the parts outside the CDR3, the full variable domain is AAGVIQSPRHLIKEKRETATLKCYPIPRHDTVYWYQQGPGQDPQFLISFYEKMQSDKGSIPDRFSAQQFSDYHSELNMSSLELGDSALYFCASSSRVAGPTDTQYFGPGTRLTVL.

The chain employs TRBV19 and TRBJ2-3; unclear D gene. CDR1 is LNHDA, CDR2 SQIVND, per germline (reference sequence). There are 13 residues in the CDR3. The ends were cut back, 7 bases at V and 2 bases at J, with 10 bases in the middle. In DNA form, the CDR3 reads TGTGCCAGTAAAAAGACGGACACAGATACGCAGTATTTT. This sequence encodes CASKKTDTDTQYF.

This chain links TRBV2 with TRBJ2-5; 10 nucleotides line up with TRBD2. There are 16 residues in the CDR3. The trim removed 1 base at V and 2 bases at J, leaving 4 bases unmatched. CDR1 is SNHLY and CDR2 is FYNNEI in the germline V gene. The CDR3 protein is CASSEGGLATQETQYF. The CDR3 DNA sequence: TGTGCCAGCAGTGAAGGGGGACTAGCGACACAAGAGACCCAGTACTTC.

This rearrangement joins TRBV12-3 or TRBV12-4 to TRBJ2-1; 7 nucleotides line up with TRBD2. The CDR3 covers 13 residues. V trimming: 6 bases; J trimming: 7 bases; junction bases outside the gene matches: 6. CDR3: CASRPSGGNEQFF. The CDR3 DNA reads as TGTGCCAGCAGGCCTAGCGGAGGGAATGAGCAGTTCTTC.

This clone was recorded once. V and J are TRBV6-2 or TRBV6-3 and TRBJ2-5, with D unclear. The germline V gene has CDR1 MNHEY and CDR2 SVGEGT. The CDR3 totals 16 residues. Trimming cost V 0 bases and J 4 bases, with 15 bases left between them. The CDR3 nucleotides are TGTGCCAGCAGTTACTCGAAATCGGAGACGGGAGAGACCCAGTACTTC. Amino acids: CASSYSKSETGETQYF.